Detailed here is one T cell receptor beta chain. Its antigen is as yet unknown. The data belong to a study of cytomegalovirus exposure and HLA in healthy donors. Notes on the study in general: The TCR clusters that emerged in the first cohort tended, a later analysis found, to co-occur in the 110 or so validation repertoires. It was fewer than 200 TCR beta chains that were listed as cytomegalovirus-associated. For cytomegalovirus status, the classifier reportedly gave diagnoses with high specificity and sensitivity. A few chains tied to CMV proved CMV antigen-specific in vitro.

There are 10 residues in the CDR3. TCRdb keeps only in-frame clones here, not all; method: immunoSEQ multiplex PCR. The data show about 95,000 clones, 85% seen once. This receptor was identified in a man aged 18 to 30 in good health and CMV-seropositive. The V and J genes are TRBV21-1 and TRBJ2-7; TRBD1, the D gene given by the table, was not confirmed from the DNA. TRBV21-1 represents a pseudogene. The sample was PBMCs. The CDR3 DNA sequence: TGTGCCACCCCAGGGAACGAGCAGTACTTC. Translated, it gives CATPGNEQYF.